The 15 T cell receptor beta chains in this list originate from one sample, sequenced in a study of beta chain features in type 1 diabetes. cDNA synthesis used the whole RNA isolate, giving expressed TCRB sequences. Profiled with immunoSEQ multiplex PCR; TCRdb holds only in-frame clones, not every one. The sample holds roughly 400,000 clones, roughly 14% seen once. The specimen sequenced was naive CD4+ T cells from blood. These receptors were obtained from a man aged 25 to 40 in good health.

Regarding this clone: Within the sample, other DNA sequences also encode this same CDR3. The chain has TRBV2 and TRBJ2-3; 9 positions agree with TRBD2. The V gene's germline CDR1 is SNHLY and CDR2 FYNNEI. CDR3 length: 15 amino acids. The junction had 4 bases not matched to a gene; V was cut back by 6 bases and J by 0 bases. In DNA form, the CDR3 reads TGTGCCAGCAGAACTAGCGGGTCTAGCACAGATACGCAGTATTTT. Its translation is CASRTSGSSTDTQYF.

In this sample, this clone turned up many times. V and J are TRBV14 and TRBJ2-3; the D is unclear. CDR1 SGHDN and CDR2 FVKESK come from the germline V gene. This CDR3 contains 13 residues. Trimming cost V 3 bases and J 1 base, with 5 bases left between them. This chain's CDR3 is CASSQWGTDTQYF. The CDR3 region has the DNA TGTGCCAGCAGCCAGTGGGGCACAGATACGCAGTATTTT.

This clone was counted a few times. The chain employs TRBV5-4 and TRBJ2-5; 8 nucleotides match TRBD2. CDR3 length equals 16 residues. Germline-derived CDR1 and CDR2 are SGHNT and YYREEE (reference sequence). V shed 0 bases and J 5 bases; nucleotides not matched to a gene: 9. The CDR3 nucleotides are TGTGCCAGCAGCTTGGGGCTAGCGGGCGGAGAGGAGACCCAGTACTTC. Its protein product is CASSLGLAGGEETQYF.

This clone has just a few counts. CDR3 loop: CASSLTGLVTEQFF. CDR3 DNA sequence: TGTGCCAGCAGTTTGACGGGACTAGTCACTGAGCAGTTCTTC. V is TRBV28 and J is TRBJ2-1; TRBD2 matches at 8 bases. The CDR3 extends over 14 amino acids. The ends lost 3 bases at V and 9 bases at J; junction bases unmatched: 7. CDR1 and CDR2 (germline): MDHEN, SYDVKM.

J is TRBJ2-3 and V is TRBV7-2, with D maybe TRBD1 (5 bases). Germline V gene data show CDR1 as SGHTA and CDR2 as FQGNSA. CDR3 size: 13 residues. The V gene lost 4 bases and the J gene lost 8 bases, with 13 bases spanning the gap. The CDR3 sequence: CASSSWSQGTQYF. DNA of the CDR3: TGTGCCAGCAGCTCCTGGTCTCAGGGTACGCAGTATTTT.

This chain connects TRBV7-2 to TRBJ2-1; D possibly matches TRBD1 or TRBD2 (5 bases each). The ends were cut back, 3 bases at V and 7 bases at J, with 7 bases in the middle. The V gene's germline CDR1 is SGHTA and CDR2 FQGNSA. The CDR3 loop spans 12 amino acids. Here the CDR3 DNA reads TGTGCCAGCAGCTTCTGGGGGAATGAGCAGTTCTTC. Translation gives CASSFWGNEQFF.

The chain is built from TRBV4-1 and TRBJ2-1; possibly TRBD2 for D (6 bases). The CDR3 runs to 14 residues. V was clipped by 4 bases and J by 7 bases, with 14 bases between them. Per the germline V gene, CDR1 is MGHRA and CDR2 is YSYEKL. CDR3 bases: TGCGCCAGCAGCCCTATTGGGGGGAAGAATGAGCAGTTCTTC. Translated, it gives CASSPIGGKNEQFF.

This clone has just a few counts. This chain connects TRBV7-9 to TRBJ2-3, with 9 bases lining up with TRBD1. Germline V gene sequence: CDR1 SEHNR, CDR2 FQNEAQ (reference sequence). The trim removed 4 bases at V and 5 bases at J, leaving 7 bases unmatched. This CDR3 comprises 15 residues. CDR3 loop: CASSSTDRGGDTQYF. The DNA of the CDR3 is TGTGCCAGCAGCTCCACGGACAGGGGAGGAGATACGCAGTATTTT. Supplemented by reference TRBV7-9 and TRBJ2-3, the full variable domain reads DTGVSQNPRHKITKRGQNVTFRCDPISEHNRLYWYRQTLGQGPEFLTYFQNEAQLEKSRLLSDRFSAERPKGSFSTLEIQRTEQGDSAMYLCASSSTDRGGDTQYFGPGTRLTVL.

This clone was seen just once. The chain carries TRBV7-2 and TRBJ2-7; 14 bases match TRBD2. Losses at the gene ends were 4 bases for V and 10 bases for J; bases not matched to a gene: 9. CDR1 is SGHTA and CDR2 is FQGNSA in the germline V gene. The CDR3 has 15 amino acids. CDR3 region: CASSSAPGTSGRQYV. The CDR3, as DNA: TGTGCCAGCAGCTCAGCCCCCGGGACTAGCGGGAGACAGTACGTC.

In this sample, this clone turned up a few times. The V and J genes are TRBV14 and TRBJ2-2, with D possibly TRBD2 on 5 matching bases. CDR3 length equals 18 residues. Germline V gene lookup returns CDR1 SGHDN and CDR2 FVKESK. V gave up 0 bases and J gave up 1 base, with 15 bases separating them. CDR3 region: CASSQESSSRENTGELFF. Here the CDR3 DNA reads TGTGCCAGCAGCCAAGAGTCTTCGTCCCGGGAGAACACCGGGGAGCTGTTTTTT.

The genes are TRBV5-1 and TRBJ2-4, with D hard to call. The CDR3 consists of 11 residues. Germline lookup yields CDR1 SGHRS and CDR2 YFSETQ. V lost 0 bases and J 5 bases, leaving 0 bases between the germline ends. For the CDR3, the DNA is TGCGCCAGCAGCTTGGAAAACATTCAGTACTTC. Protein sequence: CASSLENIQYF.

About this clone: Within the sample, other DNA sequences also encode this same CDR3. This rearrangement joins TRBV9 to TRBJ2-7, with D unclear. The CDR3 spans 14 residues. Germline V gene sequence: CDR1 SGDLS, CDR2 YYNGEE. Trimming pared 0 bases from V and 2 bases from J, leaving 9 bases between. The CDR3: CASSVAGSTYEQYF. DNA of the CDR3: TGTGCCAGCAGCGTAGCCGGCAGCACCTACGAGCAGTACTTC.

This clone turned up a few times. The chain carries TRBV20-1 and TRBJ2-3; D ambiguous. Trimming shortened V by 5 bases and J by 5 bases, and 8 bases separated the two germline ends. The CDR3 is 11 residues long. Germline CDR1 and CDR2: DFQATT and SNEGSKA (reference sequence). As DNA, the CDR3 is TGCAGTGCTGTCCCTATAGATACGCAGTATTTT. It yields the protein CSAVPIDTQYF.

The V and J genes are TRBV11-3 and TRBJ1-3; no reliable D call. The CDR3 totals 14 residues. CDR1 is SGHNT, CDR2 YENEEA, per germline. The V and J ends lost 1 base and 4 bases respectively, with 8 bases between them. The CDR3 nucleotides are TGTGCCAGCAGCTTAGTATCCTCCGGAAACACCATATATTTT. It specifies CASSLVSSGNTIYF.

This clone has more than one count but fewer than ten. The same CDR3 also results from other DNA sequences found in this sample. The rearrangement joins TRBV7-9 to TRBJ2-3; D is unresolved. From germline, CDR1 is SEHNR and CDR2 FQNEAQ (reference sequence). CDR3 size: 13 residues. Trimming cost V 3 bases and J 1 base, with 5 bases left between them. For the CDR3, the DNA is TGTGCCAGCAGCTTGGGCGGCACAGATACGCAGTATTTT. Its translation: CASSLGGTDTQYF.